The clone carrying this T cell receptor beta chain has only a few counts. These data come from a study of CD8+ T cells in alopecia areata. As for the study in general: Treated patients were dosed with oral tofacitinib, taking 5 to 10 mg twice daily. Treated patients received severity scores based on the percentage of scalp area affected.

Trimming left V 3 bases short and J 3 bases short, with 21 bases between. Germline CDR1 and CDR2: SGHDN and FVKESK. The CDR3 is made up of 19 amino acids. The treatment here: oral pan-JAK inhibitor, 5-10 mg twice daily. Researchers took lesional scalp punch biopsies and peripheral blood from people who were alopecia areata patients. In each case, RNA was isolated and then reverse transcribed into cDNA as the sequencing template. Sequenced by immunoSEQ multiplex PCR; TCRdb stores in-frame clones only, minus some. Of 60,000 to 85,000 clones in the sample, approximately 28% were seen once. Material: CD8+ T cells sorted from blood, obtained at week 4, from a patient treated with tofacitinib. The chain links TRBV14 to TRBJ2-6; a possible D gene is TRBD2 (5 bases). This TCR was sampled from a human donor with alopecia areata. In nucleotides, the CDR3 is TGTGCCAGCAGCCACCCGGTGGGCAGCGCGGGCAATGGGGCCAACGTCCTGACTTTC. Translating it yields CASSHPVGSAGNGANVLTF.